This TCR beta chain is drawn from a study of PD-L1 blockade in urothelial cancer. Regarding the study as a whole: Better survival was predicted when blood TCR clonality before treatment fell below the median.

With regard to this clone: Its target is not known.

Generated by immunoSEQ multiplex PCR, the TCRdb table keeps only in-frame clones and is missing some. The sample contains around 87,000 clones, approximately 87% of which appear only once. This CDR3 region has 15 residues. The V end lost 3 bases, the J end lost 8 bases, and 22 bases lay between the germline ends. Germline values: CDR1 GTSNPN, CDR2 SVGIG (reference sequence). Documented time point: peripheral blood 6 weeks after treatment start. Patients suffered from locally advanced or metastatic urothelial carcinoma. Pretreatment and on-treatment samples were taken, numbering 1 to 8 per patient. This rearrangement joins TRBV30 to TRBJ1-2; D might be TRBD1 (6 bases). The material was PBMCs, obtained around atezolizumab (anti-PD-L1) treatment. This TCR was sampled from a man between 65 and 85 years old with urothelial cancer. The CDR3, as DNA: TGTGCCTGGAGCGTTCACAGGGATACTCGGGGAGGCTACACCTTC. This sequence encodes CAWSVHRDTRGGYTF.